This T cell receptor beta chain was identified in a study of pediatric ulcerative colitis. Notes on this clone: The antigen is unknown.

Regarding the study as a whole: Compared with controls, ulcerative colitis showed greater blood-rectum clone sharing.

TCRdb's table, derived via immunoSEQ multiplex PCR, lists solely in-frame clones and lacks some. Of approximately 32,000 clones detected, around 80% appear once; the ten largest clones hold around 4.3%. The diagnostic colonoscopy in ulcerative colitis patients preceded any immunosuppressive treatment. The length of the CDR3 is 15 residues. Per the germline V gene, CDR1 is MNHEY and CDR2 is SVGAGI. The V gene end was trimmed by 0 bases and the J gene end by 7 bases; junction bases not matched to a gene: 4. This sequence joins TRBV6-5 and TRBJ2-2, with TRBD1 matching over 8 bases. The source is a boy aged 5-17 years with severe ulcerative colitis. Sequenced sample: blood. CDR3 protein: CASSYSTGDSGELFF. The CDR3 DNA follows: TGTGCCAGCAGTTACTCGACAGGGGATAGCGGGGAGCTGTTTTTT.